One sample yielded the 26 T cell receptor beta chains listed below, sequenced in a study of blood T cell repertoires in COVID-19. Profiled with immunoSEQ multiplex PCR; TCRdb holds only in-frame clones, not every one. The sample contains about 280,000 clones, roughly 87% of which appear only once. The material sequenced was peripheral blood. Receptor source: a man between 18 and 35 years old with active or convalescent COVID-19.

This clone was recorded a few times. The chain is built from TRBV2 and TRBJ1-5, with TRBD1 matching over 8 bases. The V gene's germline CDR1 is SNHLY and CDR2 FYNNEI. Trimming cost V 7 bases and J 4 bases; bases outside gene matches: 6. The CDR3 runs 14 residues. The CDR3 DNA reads TGTGCCAGCACCCTGGGACAGGTGAATCAGCCCCAGCATTTT. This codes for CASTLGQVNQPQHF. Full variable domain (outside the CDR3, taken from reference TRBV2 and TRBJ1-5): EPEVTQTPSHQVTQMGQEVILRCVPISNHLYFYWYRQILGQKVEFLVSFYNNEISEKSEIFDDQFSVERPDGSNFTLKIRSTKLEDSAMYFCASTLGQVNQPQHFGDGTRLSIL.

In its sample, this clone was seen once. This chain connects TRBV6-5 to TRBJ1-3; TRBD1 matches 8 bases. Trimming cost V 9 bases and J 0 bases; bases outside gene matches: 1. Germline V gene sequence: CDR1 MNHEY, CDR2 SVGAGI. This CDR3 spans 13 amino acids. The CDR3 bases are TGTGCCAGTGGGACAGGCTCTGGAAACACCATATATTTT. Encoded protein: CASGTGSGNTIYF.

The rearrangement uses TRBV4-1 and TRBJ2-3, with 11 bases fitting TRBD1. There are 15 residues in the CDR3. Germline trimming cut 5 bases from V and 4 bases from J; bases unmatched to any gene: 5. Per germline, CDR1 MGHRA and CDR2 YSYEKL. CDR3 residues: CASSGPGQGADTQYF. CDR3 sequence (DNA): TGCGCCAGCAGCGGCCCGGGACAGGGGGCAGATACGCAGTATTTT.

This CDR3 reads CASSPRTSGAARYEQYF. The CDR3 DNA sequence: TGCGCCAGCAGTCCTAGGACTAGCGGGGCGGCCAGGTACGAGCAGTACTTC. The V call is TRBV5-1, the J call TRBJ2-7; TRBD2 agrees at 12 bases. Unmatched junction bases numbered 13, after V lost 5 bases and J lost 4 bases. CDR1 and CDR2 from the germline V gene are SGHRS and YFSETQ. The CDR3 sequence is 17 residues long.

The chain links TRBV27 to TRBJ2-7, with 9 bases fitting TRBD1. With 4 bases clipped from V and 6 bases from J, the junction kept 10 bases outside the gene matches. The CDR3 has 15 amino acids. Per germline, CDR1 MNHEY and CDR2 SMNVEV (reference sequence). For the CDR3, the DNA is TGTGCCAGCAGTTCCTCCCCGGGACAGGGAGGCGAGCAGTACTTC. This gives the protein CASSSSPGQGGEQYF.

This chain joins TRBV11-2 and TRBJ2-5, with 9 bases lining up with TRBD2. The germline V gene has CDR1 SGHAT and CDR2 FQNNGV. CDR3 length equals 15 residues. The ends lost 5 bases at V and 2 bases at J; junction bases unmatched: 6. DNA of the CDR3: TGTGCCAGCAGCCCTGGGACTAGCAATCAAGAGACCCAGTACTTC. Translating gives CASSPGTSNQETQYF.

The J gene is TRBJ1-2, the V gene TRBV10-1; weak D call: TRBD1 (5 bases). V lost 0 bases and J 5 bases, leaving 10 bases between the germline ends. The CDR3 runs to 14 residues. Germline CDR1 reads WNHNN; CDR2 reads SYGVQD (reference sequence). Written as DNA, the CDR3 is TGCGCCAGCAGTGAGTCAAGGACACCTTATGGCTACACCTTC. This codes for CASSESRTPYGYTF.

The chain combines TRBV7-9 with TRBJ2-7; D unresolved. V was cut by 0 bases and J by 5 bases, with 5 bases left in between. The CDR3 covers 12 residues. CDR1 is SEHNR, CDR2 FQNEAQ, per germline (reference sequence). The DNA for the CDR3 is TGTGCCAGCAGCTTAGCTAATCACGAGCAGTACTTC. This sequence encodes CASSLANHEQYF.

CDR3 protein: CASSYGQNFNSPLHF. As DNA, the CDR3 is TGTGCCAGTAGCTATGGACAGAACTTCAATTCACCCCTCCACTTT. The chain recombines TRBV19 with TRBJ1-6; tentatively, D is TRBD1 (6 bases). Per germline, CDR1 LNHDA and CDR2 SQIVND (reference sequence). V gave up 6 bases and J gave up 7 bases, with 16 bases separating them. There are 15 residues in the CDR3.

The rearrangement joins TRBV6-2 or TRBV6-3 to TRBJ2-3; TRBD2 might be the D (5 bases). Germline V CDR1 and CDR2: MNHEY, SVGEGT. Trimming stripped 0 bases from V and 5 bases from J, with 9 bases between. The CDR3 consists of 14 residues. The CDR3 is CASSYSRLKDTQYF. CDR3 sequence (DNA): TGTGCCAGCAGTTACTCCCGACTAAAAGATACGCAGTATTTT.

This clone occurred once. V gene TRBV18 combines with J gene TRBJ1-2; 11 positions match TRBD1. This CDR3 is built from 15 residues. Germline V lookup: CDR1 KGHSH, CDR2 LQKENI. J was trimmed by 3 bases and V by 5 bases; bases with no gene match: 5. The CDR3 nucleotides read TGTGCCAGCTCATACGGGACAGGGGGTGACTATGGCTACACCTTC. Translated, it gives CASSYGTGGDYGYTF. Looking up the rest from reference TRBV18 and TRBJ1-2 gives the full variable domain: NAGVMQNPRHLVRRRGQEARLRCSPMKGHSHVYWYRQLPEEGLKFMVYLQKENIIDESGMPKERFSAEFPKEGPSILRIQQVVRGDSAAYFCASSYGTGGDYGYTFGSGTRLTVV.

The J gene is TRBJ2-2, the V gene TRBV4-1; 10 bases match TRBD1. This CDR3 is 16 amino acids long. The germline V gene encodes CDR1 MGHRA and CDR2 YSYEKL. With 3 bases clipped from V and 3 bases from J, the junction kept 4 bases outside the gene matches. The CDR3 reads CASSHPGTGDTGELFF. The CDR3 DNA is TGCGCCAGCAGCCACCCCGGGACAGGGGACACCGGGGAGCTGTTTTTT.

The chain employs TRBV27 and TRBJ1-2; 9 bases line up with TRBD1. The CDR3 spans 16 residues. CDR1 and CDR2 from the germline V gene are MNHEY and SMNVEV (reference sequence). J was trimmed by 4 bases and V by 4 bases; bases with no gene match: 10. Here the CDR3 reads CASSSDGTGFVYGYTF. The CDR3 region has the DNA TGTGCCAGCAGTTCCGACGGGACAGGGTTTGTCTATGGCTACACCTTC.

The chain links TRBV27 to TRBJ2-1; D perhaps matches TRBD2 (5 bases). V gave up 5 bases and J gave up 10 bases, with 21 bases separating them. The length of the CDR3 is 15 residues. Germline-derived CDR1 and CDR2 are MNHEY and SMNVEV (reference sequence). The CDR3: CASSPTSYSDKEQFF. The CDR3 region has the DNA TGTGCCAGCAGTCCCACTAGTTATTCAGATAAAGAGCAGTTCTTC.

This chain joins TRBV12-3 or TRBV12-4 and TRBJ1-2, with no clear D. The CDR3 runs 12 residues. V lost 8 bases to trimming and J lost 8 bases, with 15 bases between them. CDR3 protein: CASSPGSSGYTF. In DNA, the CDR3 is TGTGCCAGCTCCCCGGGATCTTCCGGCTACACCTTC.

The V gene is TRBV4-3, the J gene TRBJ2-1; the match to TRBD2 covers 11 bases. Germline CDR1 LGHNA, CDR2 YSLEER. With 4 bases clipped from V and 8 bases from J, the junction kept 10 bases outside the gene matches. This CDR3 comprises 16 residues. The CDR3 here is CASSRRLSGGGHEQFF. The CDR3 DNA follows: TGCGCCAGCAGCCGCCGCCTTAGCGGGGGGGGCCATGAGCAGTTCTTC.

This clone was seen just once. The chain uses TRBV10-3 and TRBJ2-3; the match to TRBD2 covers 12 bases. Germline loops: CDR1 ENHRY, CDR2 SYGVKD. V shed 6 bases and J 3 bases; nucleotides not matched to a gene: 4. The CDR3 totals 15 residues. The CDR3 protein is CAISLTSGGTDTQYF. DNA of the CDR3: TGTGCCATCAGCCTGACTAGCGGGGGTACAGATACGCAGTATTTT.

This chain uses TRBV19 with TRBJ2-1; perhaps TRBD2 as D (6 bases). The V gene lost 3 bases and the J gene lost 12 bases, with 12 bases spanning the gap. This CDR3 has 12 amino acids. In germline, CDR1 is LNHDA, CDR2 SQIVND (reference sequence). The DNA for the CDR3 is TGTGCCAGTAGTATTGGGGGGTCCGTGCAGTTCTTC. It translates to CASSIGGSVQFF.

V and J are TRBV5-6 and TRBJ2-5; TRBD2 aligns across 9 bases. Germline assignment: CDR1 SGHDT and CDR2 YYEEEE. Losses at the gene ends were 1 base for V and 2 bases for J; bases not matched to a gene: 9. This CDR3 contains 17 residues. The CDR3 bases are TGTGCCAGCAGCTTGATCTCGAGCGGGGGGCGACAAGAGACCCAGTACTTC. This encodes CASSLISSGGRQETQYF.

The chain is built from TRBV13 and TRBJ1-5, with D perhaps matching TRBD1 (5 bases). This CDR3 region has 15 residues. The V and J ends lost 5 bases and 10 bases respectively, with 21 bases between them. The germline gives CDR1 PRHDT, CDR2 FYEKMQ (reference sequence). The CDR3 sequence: CASSLPYGRGKPQHF. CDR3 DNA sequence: TGTGCCAGCAGCCTACCTTATGGGAGGGGAAAACCCCAGCATTTT.

CDR3 DNA sequence: TGTGCCAGCAGCTTGGACAGGCCGGAAGAGACCCAGTACTTC. This codes for CASSLDRPEETQYF. The chain joins TRBV5-4 to TRBJ2-5, with a possible D match to TRBD1 (5 bases). Germline V gene lookup returns CDR1 SGHNT and CDR2 YYREEE (reference sequence). The CDR3 is made up of 14 amino acids. The ends were cut back, 0 bases at V and 3 bases at J, with 9 bases in the middle.

CDR3 in amino acids: CASSVVRFRSGNTIYF. The CDR3 DNA reads as TGTGCCAGCAGCGTAGTGAGGTTCCGCTCTGGAAACACCATATATTTT. The V gene is TRBV9, the J gene TRBJ1-3; the D is unclear. Germline CDR1 and CDR2: SGDLS and YYNGEE. The CDR3 is 16 residues long. V was pared by 0 bases and J by 0 bases, with 10 bases between. The full variable domain, in which reference TRBV9 and TRBJ1-3 provide the parts outside the CDR3, is DSGVTQTPKHLITATGQRVTLRCSPRSGDLSVYWYQQSLDQGLQFLIQYYNGEERAKGNILERFSAQQFPDLHSELNLSSLELGDSALYFCASSVVRFRSGNTIYFGEGSWLTVV.

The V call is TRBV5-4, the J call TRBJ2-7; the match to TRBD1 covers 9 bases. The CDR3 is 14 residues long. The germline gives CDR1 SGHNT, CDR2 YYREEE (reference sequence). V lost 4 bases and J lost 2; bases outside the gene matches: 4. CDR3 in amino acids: CASSERDRAYEQYF. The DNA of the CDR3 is TGTGCCAGCAGCGAAAGGGACAGGGCCTACGAGCAGTACTTC.

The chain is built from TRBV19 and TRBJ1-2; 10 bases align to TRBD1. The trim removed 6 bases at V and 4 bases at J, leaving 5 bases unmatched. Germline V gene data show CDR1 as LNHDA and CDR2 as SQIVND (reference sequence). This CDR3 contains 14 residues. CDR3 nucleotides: TGTGCCAGTAGCACCGGGACAGGGGTCTATGGCTACACCTTC. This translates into CASSTGTGVYGYTF.

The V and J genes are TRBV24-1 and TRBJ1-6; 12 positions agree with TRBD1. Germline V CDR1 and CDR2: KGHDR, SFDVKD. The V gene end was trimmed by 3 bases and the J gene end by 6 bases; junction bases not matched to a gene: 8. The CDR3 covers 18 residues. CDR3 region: CATSDTPGQGARNSPLHF. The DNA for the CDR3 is TGTGCCACCAGTGATACACCGGGACAGGGGGCGCGTAATTCACCCCTCCACTTT.

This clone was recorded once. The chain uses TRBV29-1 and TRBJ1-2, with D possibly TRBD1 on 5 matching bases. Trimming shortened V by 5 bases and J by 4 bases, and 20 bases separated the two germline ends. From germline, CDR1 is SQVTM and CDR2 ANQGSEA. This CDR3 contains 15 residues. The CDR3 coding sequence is TGCAGCGTTTGGACGGAGGGGAGCGTCAGCTATGGCTACACCTTC. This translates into CSVWTEGSVSYGYTF.